The 5 T cell receptor beta chains listed next were all sequenced from one sample in a study of shared clonotypes between healthy human individuals (dated by TCRdb to the early 2020s). The library was made by the immunoSEQ multiplex PCR assay. Drawn from immuneACCESS, this table holds only the in-frame rearrangements with V and J called that TCRdb kept. Clones are partly lost; checked studies trace under half to an unresolved V gene and leave the rest unexplained. The sample has about 1.1 million clones on record, roughly 80% of them singletons. The ten largest account for 0.89% of the sample. Sequencing was carried out using memory CD4+ T cells from PBMCs. This sample's cell subset or site label indicates: CD45RA-negative fraction. The receptors were sampled from a man aged 18 to 30 in good health. Some clones in this sample may be carry-over from other donors' samples.

This chain links TRBV20-1 with TRBJ2-3, with D perhaps TRBD2 (6 bases). V lost 5 bases, J lost 6 bases, and 9 bases lay in between. Germline V gene sequence: CDR1 DFQATT, CDR2 SNEGSKA (reference sequence). This CDR3 is built from 11 residues. The CDR3 sequence: CSAPAGDTQYF. The DNA for the CDR3 is TGCAGTGCTCCTGCGGGGGATACGCAGTATTTT.

In nucleotides, the CDR3 is TGTGCCAGCAGTGAACCTTATAAACTGGGGTCCTCTGGAAACACCATATATTTT. Translation gives CASSEPYKLGSSGNTIYF. The rearrangement uses TRBV6-1 and TRBJ1-3; D remains ambiguous. Trimming cost V 2 bases and J 0 bases, with 17 bases left between them. The germline V gene encodes CDR1 MNHNS and CDR2 SASEGT. The CDR3 covers 18 residues.

The CDR3 reads CAWSPGASGNTIYF. The CDR3 bases are TGTGCCTGGAGCCCAGGGGCGTCTGGAAACACCATATATTTT. J is TRBJ1-3 and V is TRBV30; a weak D match, TRBD1 (6 bases). There are 14 residues in the CDR3. Trimming removed 3 bases at V and 1 base at J, with 10 bases between. CDR1 and CDR2 from the germline V gene are GTSNPN and SVGIG (reference sequence). Variable domain in full (rest from reference TRBV30 and TRBJ1-3): SQTIHQWPATLVQPVGSPLSLECTVEGTSNPNLYWYRQAAGRGLQLLFYSVGIGQISSEVPQNLSASRPQDRQFILSSKKLLLSDSGFYLCAWSPGASGNTIYFGEGSWLTVV.

The chain is built from TRBV9 and TRBJ2-7; 7 positions agree with TRBD2. The CDR3 has 15 residues. After removal of 0 bases from V and 0 bases from J, the junction contained 3 bases not matched to a gene. Germline CDR1 SGDLS, CDR2 YYNGEE. For the CDR3, the DNA is TGTGCCAGCAGCGTAGACGGGGGGAGCTCCTACGAGCAGTACTTC. It specifies CASSVDGGSSYEQYF.

The CDR3 bases are TGTGCCAGCAGTTTACGACCGTACGGCGAGCAGTACTTC. Amino acids: CASSLRPYGEQYF. The chain couples TRBV27 to TRBJ2-7; D gene uncertain. V gave up 2 bases and J gave up 6 bases, with 11 bases separating them. This CDR3 contains 13 residues. Germline lookup yields CDR1 MNHEY and CDR2 SMNVEV (reference sequence).